This TCR beta chain was identified during a study of shared clonotypes between healthy human individuals. General study results and limits: Sorted-subset sequencing, rarefaction showed, was incomplete despite large depth. Relative to memory subsets, naive subsets generally showed larger estimated richness.

A CD45RA-negative memory subset and a CD45RA+ naive subset were separated from the CD4+ cells. The CDR3 has 14 residues. CDR1 and CDR2 from the germline V gene are MNHNS and SASEGT. V was shortened by 7 bases and J by 0 bases, with 10 bases between the two germline ends. A note on this clone: What it binds is unknown.

Every subset had its genomic DNA shared out evenly among several immunoSEQ plates. The table came from immunoSEQ multiplex PCR; TCRdb's copy has only in-frame clones and leaves some out. Counted here are about 710,000 clones, roughly 73% occurring once; the ten biggest clones make up roughly 1.9%. The J gene is TRBJ1-3, the V gene TRBV6-1; D unresolved. This clonotype originated in a woman in her twenties or thirties in good health. Sequenced material: memory CD4+ T cells sorted from blood. The subset is: CD45RA-negative fraction. The CDR3 loop reads CASIYGSSGNTIYF. For the CDR3, the DNA is TGTGCCAGCATATATGGAAGCTCTGGAAACACCATATATTTT.